The entry below describes one T cell receptor beta chain. Its antigen is unidentified. This specimen comes from a study of beta chain features in type 1 diabetes. Germline-derived CDR1 and CDR2 are GTSNPN and SVGIG (reference sequence). This CDR3 is built from 13 residues. The V end lost 3 bases, the J end lost 0 bases, and 6 bases lay between the germline ends. Overall study results and limits: The study found that naive, central memory and Treg TCRB repertoires appeared more similar in patients than in healthy donors.

Since all of the isolated RNA was reverse transcribed, expressed TCRB transcripts were what got sequenced. Sequenced by immunoSEQ multiplex PCR; TCRdb stores in-frame clones only, minus some. The data contain about 350,000 clones, roughly 21% of them singletons. Specimen: naive CD4+ T cells from blood. This TCR derives from a woman between 18 and 29 years old in good health. V is TRBV30 and J is TRBJ1-3; D call uncertain. CDR3 sequence reads: CAWRQISGNTIYF. The CDR3 bases are TGTGCCTGGAGACAGATCTCTGGAAACACCATATATTTT.